This T cell receptor beta chain was sequenced in a study of blood T cell repertoires in COVID-19. Germline V gene sequence: CDR1 SEHNR, CDR2 FQNEAQ (reference sequence). Germline trimming cut 2 bases from V and 7 bases from J; bases unmatched to any gene: 5. The CDR3 covers 14 residues. Sequencing used immunoSEQ multiplex PCR; TCRdb keeps in-frame clones, though not all of them. The sample consists of more than 300,000 clones, about 90% of them appearing once. Sequences were obtained from peripheral blood. The receptor was derived from a young woman who had recovered from COVID-19. The chain has TRBV7-9 and TRBJ1-2; 9 bases are a match to TRBD1. DNA for the CDR3: TGTGCCAGCAGCTTAACCGGGACAGGGACTGGCTACACCTTC. It encodes CASSLTGTGTGYTF.